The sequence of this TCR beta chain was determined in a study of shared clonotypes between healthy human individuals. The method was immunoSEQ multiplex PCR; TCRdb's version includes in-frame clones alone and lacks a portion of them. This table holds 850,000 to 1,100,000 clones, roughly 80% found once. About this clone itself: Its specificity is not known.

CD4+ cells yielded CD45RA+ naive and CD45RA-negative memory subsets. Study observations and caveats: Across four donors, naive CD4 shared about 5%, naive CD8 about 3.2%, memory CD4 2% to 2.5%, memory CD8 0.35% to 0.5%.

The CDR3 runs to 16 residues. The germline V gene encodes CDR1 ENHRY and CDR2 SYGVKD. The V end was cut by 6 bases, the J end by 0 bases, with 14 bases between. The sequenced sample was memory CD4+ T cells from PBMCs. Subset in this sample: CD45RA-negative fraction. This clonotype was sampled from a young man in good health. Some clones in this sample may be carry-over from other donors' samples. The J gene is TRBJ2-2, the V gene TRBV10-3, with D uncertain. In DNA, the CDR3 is TGTGCCATCAGGCCCCATGGCACATCGAACACCGGGGAGCTGTTTTTT. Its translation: CAIRPHGTSNTGELFF.